The entry below describes one TCR beta chain. This sample is drawn from a study of T cell changes during pregnancy in multiple sclerosis. Measured with immunoSEQ multiplex PCR; TCRdb has only the in-frame clones, and not every one. The sample carries roughly 99,000 clones, 90% to 95% recorded once. The J segment lost 4 bases and the V segment lost 4 bases, leaving 9 bases of the junction unmatched. Germline values: CDR1 SGDLS, CDR2 YYNGEE. The CDR3 totals 15 residues. The sample consisted of peripheral blood, taken after pregnancy. The TCR originated in a female donor in good health, enrolled as a control in a pregnancy study. This rearrangement joins TRBV9 to TRBJ2-7, with 9 nucleotides matching TRBD2. CDR3 bases: TGTGCCAGCAGCCCAGATAGCGGGAGCGGGTACGAGCAGTACTTC. It translates to CASSPDSGSGYEQYF.